This TCR beta chain was identified in a study of T cell responses to AZD1222 COVID-19 vaccine. The assay was immunoSEQ multiplex PCR, and TCRdb's table has in-frame clones only and misses some. The table lists 99,000 or so clones, 75% to 90% of them singletons. Study-wide results and limits: The study identified only five to seven AZD1222 recipients as seropositive at baseline. As reported, nearly half of all spike-specific TCRs target variant regions that are unmutated. Repertoire sampling happened only post peak T cell response. White British people made up most donors, females outnumbered males, and clonal diversity was possibly underestimated.

Germline lookup yields CDR1 MNHNS and CDR2 SASEGT. The germline V and J ends were trimmed by 2 bases and 6 bases, with 11 bases remaining between them. The CDR3 runs to 13 residues. Turning to this clone: Its matching antigen is unknown.

This clonotype was sampled from an adult who received the AZD1222 COVID-19 vaccine. The sample here was peripheral blood, taken 28 days after the second AZD1222 dose. This chain joins TRBV6-1 and TRBJ2-7; no clear D gene. The DNA of the CDR3 is TGTGCCAGCAGTGAAACTGTCTCGGGCGAGCAGTACTTC. This translates into CASSETVSGEQYF.